These T cell receptor beta chains were read from a single sample in a study of graft-versus-host responses after intestinal transplantation. Clones were sequenced by immunoSEQ multiplex PCR, and TCRdb holds only the in-frame ones, with some missing. The sample records 20,000 to 25,000 clones, 80% to 95% being singletons. This specimen was PBMCs, taken about 37 weeks after intestinal transplant. The receptors were gathered from a human patient who received an intestinal transplant, so some T cells may come from the graft donor. Each CDR3 is given with its conserved first and last residue. The D gene is left open where the match is weak. Expanded clones get a size class; other rows say once, few or many, or leave the size out.

size	V	D	J	length	DNA	CDR3
-	TRBV28	TRBD1	TRBJ2-3	15	TGTGCCAGCAGCCCGGGACAGGGCCACACAGATACGCAGTATTTT	CASSPGQGHTDTQYF
-	TRBV5-1	-	TRBJ1-4	14	TGCGCCAGCAGCCCCGGCAGGGTTAATGAAAAACTGTTTTTT	CASSPGRVNEKLFF
-	TRBV4-1	TRBD2	TRBJ2-7	15	TGCGCCAGCAGTCCTAGCGGGATAGGCTCCTACGAGCAGTACTTC	CASSPSGIGSYEQYF
-	TRBV19	TRBD1	TRBJ2-7	15	TGTGCCAGTAGTATAGAGGGGACAGGTCCCTACGAGCAGTACTTC	CASSIEGTGPYEQYF
-	TRBV5-1	-	TRBJ2-5	14	TGCGCCAGCAGCTTGTGGCAGGGGAGGGAGACCCAGTACTTC	CASSLWQGRETQYF
-	TRBV9	TRBD1	TRBJ2-7	14	TGTGCCAGCAGCGACCGGGACAGCTCCTACGAGCAGTACTTC	CASSDRDSSYEQYF
once	TRBV9	TRBD1	TRBJ2-2	15	TGTGCCAGCAGCTCAACAGGGGAGAGACCCGGGGAGCTGTTTTTT	CASSSTGERPGELFF
-	TRBV9	-	TRBJ2-7	13	TGTGCCAGCAGCGTAGCTCCGCCGTACGAGCAGTACTTC	CASSVAPPYEQYF
-	TRBV6-5	TRBD1	TRBJ1-1	15	TGTGCCAGCAGCTTCACCGGACAGGGGAACACTGAAGCTTTCTTT	CASSFTGQGNTEAFF
-	TRBV27	TRBD1	TRBJ1-5	15	TGTGCCAGCAGTCCTAGACAGGGTCTCAATCAGCCCCAGCATTTT	CASSPRQGLNQPQHF
-	TRBV27	TRBD2	TRBJ2-7	14	TGTGCCAGCAGTTACACCGGGACTAGCGGGGAACAGTACTTC	CASSYTGTSGEQYF
-	TRBV19	-	TRBJ1-4	13	TGTGCCAGTAGTATTAGGGTTTGGGAAAAACTGTTTTTT	CASSIRVWEKLFF
-	TRBV7-9	TRBD1	TRBJ1-1	15	TGTGCCAGCAGCCAAGACAGGGCAGGGGACACTGAAGCTTTCTTT	CASSQDRAGDTEAFF
-	TRBV4-2	TRBD2	TRBJ2-7	15	TGTGCCAGCAGCCAAGATGGCCTAGCGGGAGTCGAGCAGTACTTC	CASSQDGLAGVEQYF
-	TRBV28	TRBD2	TRBJ2-2	17	TGTGCCAGCAGTTTACCCCGGGCTAGCGGGGCCACCGGGGAGCTGTTTTTT	CASSLPRASGATGELFF
-	TRBV27	TRBD1	TRBJ2-3	15	TGTGCCAGCAGACTCAGGGGGCTTAGCACAGATACGCAGTATTTT	CASRLRGLSTDTQYF
few	TRBV30	TRBD1	TRBJ1-2	14	TGTGCCTGGAGTGTAAACGGACAGGGCTATGGCTACACCTTC	CAWSVNGQGYGYTF
-	TRBV6-9	-	TRBJ2-7	11	TGTGCCAGCAGTAGCCAAGGCGAGCAGTACTTC	CASSSQGEQYF
-	TRBV7-9	-	TRBJ1-5	15	TGTGCCAGCAGCTTAGGATATGGGGATCGACAGCCCCAGCATTTT	CASSLGYGDRQPQHF
-	TRBV5-6	TRBD1	TRBJ1-2	12	TGTGCCAGCAGCTGGGACAGTGGTGGCTACACCTTC	CASSWDSGGYTF
-	TRBV9	-	TRBJ2-7	15	TGTGCCAGCAGCGCGCAGGGGTCGGTGTTGTACGAGCAGTACTTC	CASSAQGSVLYEQYF
-	TRBV4-1	-	TRBJ1-2	16	TGCGCCAGCAGCCAAGAACTTAATGAGGGACCCTATGGCTACACCTTC	CASSQELNEGPYGYTF
-	TRBV4-1	-	TRBJ2-7	15	TGCGCCAGCAGCCAAGGGCCTTCTGTCTCCTACGAGCAGTACTTC	CASSQGPSVSYEQYF
-	TRBV30	-	TRBJ1-1	14	TGTGCCTCACCCCGCGACAGTCACAACACTGAAGCTTTCTTT	CASPRDSHNTEAFF
-	TRBV27	TRBD2	TRBJ2-7	17	TGTGCCAGCAGCACTTTAGCGGGAGGGCCTCGGTCCTACGAGCAGTACTTC	CASSTLAGGPRSYEQYF
-	TRBV5-1	-	TRBJ1-2	14	TGCGCCAGCAGCTTAGGTGGGGCAGCCTATGGCTACACCTTC	CASSLGGAAYGYTF